These 3 T cell receptor beta chains were sequenced from one sample in a study of blood T cells in healthy people across ages. The use of a sample-barcoded 5' primer and a J-beta primer mix characterized a second PCR of roughly 6 to 11 cycles. MiXCR was run by TCRdb on the 5' RACE reads, yielding one entry per CDR3 protein. The data contain approximately 2,000,000 distinct CDR3 sequences, 39% of them singletons. Source material: blood. The receptors originated from a human donor in good health.

The genes are TRBV6-6 and TRBJ1-1, with D possibly matching TRBD1 (5 bases). Looked up from germline, CDR1 is MNHNY and CDR2 is SVGAGI (reference sequence). The CDR3 totals 13 residues. Between the trimmed V and J ends, which lost 7 bases and 1 base, there was a span of 10 bases. In DNA form, the CDR3 reads TGTGCCAGCACCCAAAGGGGGAACACTGAAGCTTTCTTT. It codes for CASTQRGNTEAFF.

The chain employs TRBV28 and TRBJ2-4, with unresolved D. Trimming took off 6 bases at V and 0 bases at J, with 15 bases between the two ends. The germline V gene has CDR1 MDHEN and CDR2 SYDVKM. This CDR3 contains 16 residues. The CDR3 region has the DNA TGTGCCAGCAGCTTACTTTCGACACTAGCCAAAAACATTCAGTACTTC. This encodes CASSLLSTLAKNIQYF.

The chain is built from TRBV12-3 or TRBV12-4 and TRBJ2-3; D is unclear. Trimming removed 7 bases from V and 0 bases from J, with 17 bases in between. The CDR3 is made up of 16 amino acids. This chain's CDR3 is CASTFRPTGSTDTQYF. CDR3 coding DNA: TGTGCCAGCACTTTCCGCCCTACCGGGAGCACAGATACGCAGTATTTT.